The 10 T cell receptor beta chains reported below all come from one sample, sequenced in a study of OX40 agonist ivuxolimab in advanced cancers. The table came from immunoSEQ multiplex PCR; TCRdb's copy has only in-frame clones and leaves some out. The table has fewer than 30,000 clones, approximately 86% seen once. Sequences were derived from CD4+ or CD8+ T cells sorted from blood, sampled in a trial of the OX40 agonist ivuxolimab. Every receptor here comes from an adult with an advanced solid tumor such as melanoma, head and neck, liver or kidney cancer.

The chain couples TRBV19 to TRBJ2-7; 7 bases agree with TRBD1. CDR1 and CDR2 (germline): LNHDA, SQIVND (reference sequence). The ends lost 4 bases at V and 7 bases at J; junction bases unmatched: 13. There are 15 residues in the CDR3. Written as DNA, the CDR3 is TGTGCCAGTAGTACGATACGACAGGGTTGGGAAGAGCAGTACTTC. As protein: CASSTIRQGWEEQYF. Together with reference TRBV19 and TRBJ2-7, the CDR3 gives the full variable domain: DGGITQSPKYLFRKEGQNVTLSCEQNLNHDAMYWYRQDPGQGLRLIYYSQIVNDFQKGDIAEGYSVSREKKESFPLTVTSAQKNPTAFYLCASSTIRQGWEEQYFGPGTRLTVT.

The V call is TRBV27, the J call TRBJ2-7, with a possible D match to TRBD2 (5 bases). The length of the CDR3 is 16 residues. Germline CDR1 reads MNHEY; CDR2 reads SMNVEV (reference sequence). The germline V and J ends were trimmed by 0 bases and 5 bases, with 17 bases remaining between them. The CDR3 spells CASSLSLVGSPHEQYF. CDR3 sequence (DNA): TGTGCCAGCAGTTTATCACTAGTGGGGAGCCCACACGAGCAGTACTTC.

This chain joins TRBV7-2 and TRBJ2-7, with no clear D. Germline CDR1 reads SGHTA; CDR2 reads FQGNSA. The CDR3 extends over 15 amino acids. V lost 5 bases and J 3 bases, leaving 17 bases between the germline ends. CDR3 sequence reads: CASSPDPGWSYEQYF. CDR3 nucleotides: TGTGCCAGCAGCCCCGATCCGGGTTGGAGCTACGAGCAGTACTTC. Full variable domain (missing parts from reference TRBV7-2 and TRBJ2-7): GAGVSQSPSNKVTEKGKDVELRCDPISGHTALYWYRQSLGQGLEFLIYFQGNSAPDKSGLPSDRFSAERTGGSVSTLTIQRTQQEDSAVYLCASSPDPGWSYEQYFGPGTRLTVT.

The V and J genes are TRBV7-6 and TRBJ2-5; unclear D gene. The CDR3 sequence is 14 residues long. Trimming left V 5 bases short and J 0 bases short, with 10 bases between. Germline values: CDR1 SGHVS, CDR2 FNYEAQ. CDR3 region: CASSPLDNQETQYF. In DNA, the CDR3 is TGTGCCAGCAGCCCACTCGACAACCAAGAGACCCAGTACTTC.

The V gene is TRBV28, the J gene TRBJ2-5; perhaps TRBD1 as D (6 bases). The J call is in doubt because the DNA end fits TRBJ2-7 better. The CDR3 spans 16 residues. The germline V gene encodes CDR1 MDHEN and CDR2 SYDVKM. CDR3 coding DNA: TGTGCCAGCAGTTTTAGCTTTGGGGACACTACCTACGAGCAGTACTTC. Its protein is CASSFSFGDTTYEQYF.

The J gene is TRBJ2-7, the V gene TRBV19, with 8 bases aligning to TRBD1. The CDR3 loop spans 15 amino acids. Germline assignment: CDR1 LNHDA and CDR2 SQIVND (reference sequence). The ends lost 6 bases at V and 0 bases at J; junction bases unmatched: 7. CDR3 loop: CASSGQGQRSYEQYF. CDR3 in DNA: TGTGCCAGTAGCGGACAGGGACAACGCTCCTACGAGCAGTACTTC.

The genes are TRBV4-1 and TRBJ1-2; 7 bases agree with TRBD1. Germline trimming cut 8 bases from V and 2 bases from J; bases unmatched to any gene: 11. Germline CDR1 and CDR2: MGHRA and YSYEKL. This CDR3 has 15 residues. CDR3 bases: TGCGCCAGCCAGGCGAACGACAGGGCGAACTATGGCTACACCTTC. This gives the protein CASQANDRANYGYTF.

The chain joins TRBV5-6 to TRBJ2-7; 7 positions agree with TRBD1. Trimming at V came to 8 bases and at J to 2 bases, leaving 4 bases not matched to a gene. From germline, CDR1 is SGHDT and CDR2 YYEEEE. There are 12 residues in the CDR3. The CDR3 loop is CASKTGTYEQYF. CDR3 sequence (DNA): TGTGCCAGTAAGACAGGGACCTACGAGCAGTACTTC.

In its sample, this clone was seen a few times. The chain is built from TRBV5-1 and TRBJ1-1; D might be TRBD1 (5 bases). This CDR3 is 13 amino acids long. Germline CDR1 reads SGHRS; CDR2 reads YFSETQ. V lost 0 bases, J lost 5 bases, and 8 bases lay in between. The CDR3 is CASSLARETEAFF. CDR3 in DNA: TGCGCCAGCAGCTTGGCCAGGGAGACTGAAGCTTTCTTT.

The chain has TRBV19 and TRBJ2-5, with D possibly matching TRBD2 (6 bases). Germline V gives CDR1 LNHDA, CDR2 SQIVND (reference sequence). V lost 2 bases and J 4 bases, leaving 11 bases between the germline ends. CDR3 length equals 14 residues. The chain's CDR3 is CASSISGDIETQYF. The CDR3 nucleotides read TGTGCCAGTAGTATATCGGGAGACATAGAGACCCAGTACTTC.